The rows below give T cell receptor beta chains drawn from one sample of a study of early stage breast cancer tumors. TCRdb keeps only in-frame clones here, not all; method: immunoSEQ multiplex PCR. The data show approximately 30,000 clones, with roughly 55% seen just once and 8% to 10% held by the top ten. The sequenced material came from breast tumor tissue. The receptor set was obtained from a person aged 50-59 years with breast cancer. The conserved cysteine and the conserved F or W are not part of the CDR3 here. D genes are given only for firm matches. Part of the rows lack a size; the others show once, few, many or a class for expanded clones.

-	-	TRBV5-6	ASSLARTAYSGNTIY
once	TRBD2	TRBV9	ASSVGSGSSYEQY
few	-	TRBV7-9	ASSSRTGLTEAF
-	-	TRBV19	ASSPQIGGNQPQH
-	TRBD1	TRBV6-5	ASSYLDRGGYEQY
-	-	TRBV7-9	ASSFTYSGDEAF
once	-	TRBV5-1	ASSLASEQY
-	-	TRBV6-6	ASSGRGYT
few	TRBD2	TRBV7-9	ASSFETSGREQY
-	-	TRBV19	ASSIGGAADTQY
-	-	TRBV19	ASTIASSYNEQF
-	TRBD1	TRBV19	ASRDRGMNTEAF
-	-	TRBV7-8	ASFGTNTGELF
-	-	TRBV4-2	ASSPTQGTSGNTIY
-	-	TRBV19	ASSIEVLVGNTIY
-	-	TRBV5-6	ASSLGLAGETQY
-	-	TRBV30	AWSVRAGVAEAF
-	-	TRBV2	ASSGSQVLNEQF
-	-	TRBV10-3	AISPSGPNEQF
-	-	TRBV2	ASSGLGSGQETQY
-	-	TRBV5-1	ASSLSSDYEQY
few	-	TRBV30	AWSGTALQETQY
-	-	TRBV6-5	ASSYGLWGETQY
few	TRBD1	TRBV11-1	ASSLGTGNYEQY
medium-sized	TRBD2	TRBV5-1	ASSLGGGSAGELF